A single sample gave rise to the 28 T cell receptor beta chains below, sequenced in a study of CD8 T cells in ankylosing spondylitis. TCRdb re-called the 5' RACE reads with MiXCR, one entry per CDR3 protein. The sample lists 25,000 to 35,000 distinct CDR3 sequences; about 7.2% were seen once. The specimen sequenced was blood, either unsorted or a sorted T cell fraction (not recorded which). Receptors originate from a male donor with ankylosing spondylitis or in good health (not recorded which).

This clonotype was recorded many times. The CDR3, as DNA: TGTGCCAGCAGCGGGGGGTTCTCTGGAAACACCATATATTTT. Encoded protein: CASSGGFSGNTIYF. The chain couples TRBV27 to TRBJ1-3; possible D gene TRBD1, 5 bases. Per germline, CDR1 MNHEY and CDR2 SMNVEV (reference sequence). Trimming removed 6 bases from V and 0 bases from J, with 9 bases in between. The CDR3 consists of 14 residues.

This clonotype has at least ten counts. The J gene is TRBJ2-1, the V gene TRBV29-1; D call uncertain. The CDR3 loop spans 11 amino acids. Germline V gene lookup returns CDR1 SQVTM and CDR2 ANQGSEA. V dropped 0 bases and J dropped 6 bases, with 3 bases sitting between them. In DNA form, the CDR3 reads TGCAGCGTTGAAGAGGGCAATGAGCAGTTCTTC. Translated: CSVEEGNEQFF.

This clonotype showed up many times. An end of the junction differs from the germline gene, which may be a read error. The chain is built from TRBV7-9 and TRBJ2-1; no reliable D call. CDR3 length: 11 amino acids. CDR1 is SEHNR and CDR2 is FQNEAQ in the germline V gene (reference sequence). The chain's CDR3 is CASSLGGVGLF. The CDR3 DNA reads TGTGCCAGCAGCTTAGGCGGAGTCGGGCTCTTC.

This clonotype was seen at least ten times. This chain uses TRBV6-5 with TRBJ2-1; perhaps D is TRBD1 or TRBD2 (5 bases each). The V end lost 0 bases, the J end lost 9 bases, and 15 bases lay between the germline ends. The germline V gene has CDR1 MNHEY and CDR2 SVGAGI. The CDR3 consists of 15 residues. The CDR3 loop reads CASSYSTVIGAEQFF. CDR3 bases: TGTGCCAGCAGTTACTCTACCGTGATCGGGGCTGAGCAGTTCTTC.

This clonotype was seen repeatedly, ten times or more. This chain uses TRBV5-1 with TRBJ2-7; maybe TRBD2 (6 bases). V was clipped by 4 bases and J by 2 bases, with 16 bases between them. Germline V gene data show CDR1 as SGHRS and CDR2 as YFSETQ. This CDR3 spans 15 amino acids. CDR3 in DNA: TGCGCCAGCAGCACCTCAGGGACGGGGGCCTACGAGCAGTACTTC. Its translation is CASSTSGTGAYEQYF.

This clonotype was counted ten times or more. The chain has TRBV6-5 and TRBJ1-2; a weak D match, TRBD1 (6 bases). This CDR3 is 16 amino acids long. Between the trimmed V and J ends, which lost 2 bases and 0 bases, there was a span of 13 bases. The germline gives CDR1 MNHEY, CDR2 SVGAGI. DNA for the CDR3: TGTGCCAGCAGTTACGGACAGTCTCCTTCTAACTATGGCTACACCTTC. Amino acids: CASSYGQSPSNYGYTF.

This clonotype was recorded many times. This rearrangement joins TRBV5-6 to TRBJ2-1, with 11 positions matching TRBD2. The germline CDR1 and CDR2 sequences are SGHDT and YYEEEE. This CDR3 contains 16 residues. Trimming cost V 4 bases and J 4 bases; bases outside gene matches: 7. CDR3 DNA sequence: TGTGCCAGCAGCCATCGAAGACTAGCGGGGTACAATGAGCAGTTCTTC. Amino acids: CASSHRRLAGYNEQFF. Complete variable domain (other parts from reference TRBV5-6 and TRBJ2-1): DAGVTQSPTHLIKTRGQQVTLRCSPKSGHDTVSWYQQALGQGPQFIFQYYEEEERQRGNFPDRFSGHQFPNYSSELNVNALLLGDSALYLCASSHRRLAGYNEQFFGPGTRLTVL.

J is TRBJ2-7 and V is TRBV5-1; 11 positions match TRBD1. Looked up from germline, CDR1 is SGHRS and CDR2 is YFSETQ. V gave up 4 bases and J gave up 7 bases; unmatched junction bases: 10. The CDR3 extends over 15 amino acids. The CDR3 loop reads CASSTFGTGGEEQYF. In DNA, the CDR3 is TGCGCCAGCAGCACCTTCGGGACAGGGGGTGAAGAGCAGTACTTC.

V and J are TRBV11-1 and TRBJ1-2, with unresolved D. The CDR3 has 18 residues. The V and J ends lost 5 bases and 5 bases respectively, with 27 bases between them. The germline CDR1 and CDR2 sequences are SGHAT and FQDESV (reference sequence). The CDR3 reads CASSPTTSDPSPRYGYTF. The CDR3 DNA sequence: TGTGCCAGCAGCCCCACGACGTCGGACCCTTCCCCTCGATATGGCTACACCTTC.

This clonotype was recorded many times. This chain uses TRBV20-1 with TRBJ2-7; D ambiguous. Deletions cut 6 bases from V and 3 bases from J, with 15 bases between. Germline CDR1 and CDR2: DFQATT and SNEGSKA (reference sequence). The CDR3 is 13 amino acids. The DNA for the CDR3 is TGCAGTGCCCTCCGCGACTCCTTCTACGAGCAGTACTTC. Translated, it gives CSALRDSFYEQYF.

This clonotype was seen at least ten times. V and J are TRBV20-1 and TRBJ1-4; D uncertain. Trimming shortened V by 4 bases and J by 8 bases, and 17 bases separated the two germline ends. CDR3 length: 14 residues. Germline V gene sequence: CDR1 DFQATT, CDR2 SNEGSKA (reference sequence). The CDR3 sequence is CSANFPGEGEKLFF. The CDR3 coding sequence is TGCAGTGCTAATTTCCCTGGCGAAGGAGAAAAACTGTTTTTT.

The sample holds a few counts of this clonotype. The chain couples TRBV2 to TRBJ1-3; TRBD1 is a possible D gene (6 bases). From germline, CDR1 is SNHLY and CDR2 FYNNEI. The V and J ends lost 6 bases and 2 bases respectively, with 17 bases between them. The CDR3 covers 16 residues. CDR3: CASRAPSQGPGNTIYF. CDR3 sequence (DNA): TGTGCCAGCAGGGCCCCTTCACAGGGCCCTGGAAACACCATATATTTT.

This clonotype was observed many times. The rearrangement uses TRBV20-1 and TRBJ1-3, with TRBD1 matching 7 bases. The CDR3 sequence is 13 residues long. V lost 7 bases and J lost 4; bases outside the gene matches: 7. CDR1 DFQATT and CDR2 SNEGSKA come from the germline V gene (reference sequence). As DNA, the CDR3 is TGCAGTGTTCCCGACAGGGTAGGAAACACCATATATTTT. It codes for CSVPDRVGNTIYF.

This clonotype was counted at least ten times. CDR3 sequence: CASSPGTSGSVTYEQYF. The CDR3 nucleotides are TGTGCCAGCAGCCCCGGGACTAGCGGGAGTGTAACCTACGAGCAGTACTTC. The chain is built from TRBV7-8 and TRBJ2-7; the match to TRBD2 covers 14 bases. With 5 bases clipped from V and 2 bases from J, the junction kept 8 bases outside the gene matches. The CDR3 is made up of 17 amino acids. Germline-derived CDR1 and CDR2 are SGHVS and FQNEAQ. The full variable domain, rest sourced from reference TRBV7-8 and TRBJ2-7, is GAGVSQSPRYKVAKRGQDVALRCDPISGHVSLFWYQQALGQGPEFLTYFQNEAQLDKSGLPSDRFFAERPEGSVSTLKIQRTQQEDSAVYLCASSPGTSGSVTYEQYFGPGTRLTVT.

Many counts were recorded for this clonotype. CDR3 nucleotide sequence: TGCGCCAGCAGCTTGGCTCTTTCTGGGGCCAACGTCCTGACTTTC. It is translated as CASSLALSGANVLTF. V and J are TRBV5-1 and TRBJ2-6; D gene ambiguous. The CDR3 consists of 15 residues. V was trimmed by 0 bases and J by 1 base, leaving 5 bases between them. Germline assignment: CDR1 SGHRS and CDR2 YFSETQ. The whole variable domain, remainder taken from reference TRBV5-1 and TRBJ2-6, is KAGVTQTPRYLIKTRGQQVTLSCSPISGHRSVSWYQQTPGQGLQFLFEYFSETQRNKGNFPGRFSGRQFSNSRSEMNVSTLELGDSALYLCASSLALSGANVLTFGAGSRLTVL.

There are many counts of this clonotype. The CDR3 DNA is TGCAGCGTTGAAAGGGGACACCCTAGCGGGAATGGAAACATTCAGTACTTC. Protein: CSVERGHPSGNGNIQYF. The chain employs TRBV29-1 and TRBJ2-4; 9 positions agree with TRBD2. The CDR3 has 17 residues. CDR1 SQVTM and CDR2 ANQGSEA come from the germline V gene. Germline trimming cut 2 bases from V and 6 bases from J; bases unmatched to any gene: 14.

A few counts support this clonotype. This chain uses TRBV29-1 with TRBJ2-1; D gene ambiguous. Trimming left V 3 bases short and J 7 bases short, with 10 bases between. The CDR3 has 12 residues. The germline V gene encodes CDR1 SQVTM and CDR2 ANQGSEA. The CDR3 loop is CSVEWGGNEQFF. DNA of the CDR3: TGCAGCGTTGAGTGGGGTGGGAATGAGCAGTTCTTC.

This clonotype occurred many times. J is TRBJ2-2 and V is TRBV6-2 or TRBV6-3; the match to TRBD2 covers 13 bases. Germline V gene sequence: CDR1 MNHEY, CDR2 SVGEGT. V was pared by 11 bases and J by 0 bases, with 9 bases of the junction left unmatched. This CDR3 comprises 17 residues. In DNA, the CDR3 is TGTGCCGGACGAGGGACTAGCGGGATCACGAACACCGGGGAGCTGTTTTTT. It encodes CAGRGTSGITNTGELFF.

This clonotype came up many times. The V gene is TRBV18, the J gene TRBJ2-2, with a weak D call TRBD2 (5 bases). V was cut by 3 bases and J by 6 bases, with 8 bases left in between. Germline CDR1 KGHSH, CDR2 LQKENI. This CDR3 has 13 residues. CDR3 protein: CASSPDGAGELFF. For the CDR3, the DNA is TGTGCCAGCTCACCGGACGGGGCCGGGGAGCTGTTTTTT.

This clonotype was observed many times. The CDR3 region is CASSFNEGVYYGYTF. The CDR3 bases are TGTGCCAGCAGCTTTAATGAGGGGGTGTACTATGGCTACACCTTC. The chain is built from TRBV5-5 and TRBJ1-2; maybe TRBD1 (6 bases). The germline V gene encodes CDR1 SGHKS and CDR2 YYEKEE (reference sequence). V was trimmed by 2 bases and J by 3 bases, leaving 14 bases between them. CDR3 size: 15 residues.

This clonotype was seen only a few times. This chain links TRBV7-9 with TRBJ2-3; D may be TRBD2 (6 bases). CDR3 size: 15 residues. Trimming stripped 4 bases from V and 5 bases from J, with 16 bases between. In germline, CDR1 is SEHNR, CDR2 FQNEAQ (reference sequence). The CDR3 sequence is CASSSYSMREDTQYF. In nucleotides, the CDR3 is TGTGCCAGCAGCTCCTATTCGATGCGGGAAGATACGCAGTATTTT.

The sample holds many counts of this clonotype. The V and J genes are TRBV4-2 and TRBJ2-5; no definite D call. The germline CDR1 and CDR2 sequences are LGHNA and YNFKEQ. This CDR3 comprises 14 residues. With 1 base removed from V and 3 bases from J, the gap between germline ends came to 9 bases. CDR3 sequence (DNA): TGTGCCAGCAGCCAAGGCCAGCCGGAAGAGACCCAGTACTTC. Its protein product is CASSQGQPEETQYF.

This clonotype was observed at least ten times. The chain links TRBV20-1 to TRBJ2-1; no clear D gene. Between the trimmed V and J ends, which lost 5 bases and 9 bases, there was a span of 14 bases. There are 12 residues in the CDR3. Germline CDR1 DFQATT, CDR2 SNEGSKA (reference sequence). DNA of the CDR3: TGCAGTGCTTCTGGATCTCTCAGTGAGCAGTTCTTC. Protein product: CSASGSLSEQFF.

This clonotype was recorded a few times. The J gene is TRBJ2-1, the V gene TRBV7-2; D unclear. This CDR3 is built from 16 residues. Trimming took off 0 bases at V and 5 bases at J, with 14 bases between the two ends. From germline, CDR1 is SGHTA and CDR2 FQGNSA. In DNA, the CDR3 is TGTGCCAGCAGCTTAGCGGCCCGTCGGCTGGACAATGAGCAGTTCTTC. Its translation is CASSLAARRLDNEQFF.

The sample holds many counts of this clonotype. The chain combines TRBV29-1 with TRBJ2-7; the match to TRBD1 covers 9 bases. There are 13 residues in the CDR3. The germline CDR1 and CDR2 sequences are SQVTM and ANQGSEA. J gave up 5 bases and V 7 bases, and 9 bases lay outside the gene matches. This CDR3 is CSAGTGSLNEQYF. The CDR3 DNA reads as TGCAGCGCTGGGACAGGGAGCTTAAACGAGCAGTACTTC.

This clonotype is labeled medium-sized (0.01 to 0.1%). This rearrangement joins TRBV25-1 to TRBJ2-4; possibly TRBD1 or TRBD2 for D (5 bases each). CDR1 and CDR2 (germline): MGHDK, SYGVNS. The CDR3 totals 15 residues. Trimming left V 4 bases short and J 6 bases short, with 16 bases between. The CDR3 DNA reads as TGTGCCAGCAGTGTCTCGTGGGGGAATAGAAACATTCAGTACTTC. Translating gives CASSVSWGNRNIQYF.

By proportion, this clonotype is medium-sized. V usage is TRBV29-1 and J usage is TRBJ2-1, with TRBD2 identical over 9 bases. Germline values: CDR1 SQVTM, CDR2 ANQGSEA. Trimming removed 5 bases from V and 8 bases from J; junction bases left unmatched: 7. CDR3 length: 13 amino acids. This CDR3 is CSVILGTSHEQFF. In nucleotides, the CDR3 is TGCAGCGTTATTCTGGGGACTAGCCATGAGCAGTTCTTC.

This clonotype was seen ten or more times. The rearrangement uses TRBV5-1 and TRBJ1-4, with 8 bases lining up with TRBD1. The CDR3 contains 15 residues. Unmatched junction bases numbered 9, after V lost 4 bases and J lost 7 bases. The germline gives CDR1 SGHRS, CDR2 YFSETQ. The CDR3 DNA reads TGCGCCAGCAGCGCCTGGGGACAGGAACGTGAAAAACTGTTTTTT. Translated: CASSAWGQEREKLFF.